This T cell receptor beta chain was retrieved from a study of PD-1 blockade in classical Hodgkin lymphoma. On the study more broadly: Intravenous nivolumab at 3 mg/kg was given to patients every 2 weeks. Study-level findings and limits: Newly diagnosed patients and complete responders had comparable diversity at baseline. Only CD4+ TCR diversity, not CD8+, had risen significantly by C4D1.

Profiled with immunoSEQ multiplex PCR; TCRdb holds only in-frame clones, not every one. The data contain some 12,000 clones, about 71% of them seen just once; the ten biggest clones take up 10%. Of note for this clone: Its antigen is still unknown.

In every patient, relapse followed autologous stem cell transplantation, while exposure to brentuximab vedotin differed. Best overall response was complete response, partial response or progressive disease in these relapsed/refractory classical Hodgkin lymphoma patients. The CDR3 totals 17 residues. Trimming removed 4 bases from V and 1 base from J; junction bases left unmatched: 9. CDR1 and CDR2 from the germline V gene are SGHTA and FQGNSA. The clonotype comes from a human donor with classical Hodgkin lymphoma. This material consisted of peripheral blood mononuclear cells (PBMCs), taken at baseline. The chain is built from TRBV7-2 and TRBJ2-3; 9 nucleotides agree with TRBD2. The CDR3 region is CASSSRGLAGGTDTQYF. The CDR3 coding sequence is TGTGCCAGCAGCTCGAGGGGTTTAGCGGGGGGCACAGATACGCAGTATTTT.